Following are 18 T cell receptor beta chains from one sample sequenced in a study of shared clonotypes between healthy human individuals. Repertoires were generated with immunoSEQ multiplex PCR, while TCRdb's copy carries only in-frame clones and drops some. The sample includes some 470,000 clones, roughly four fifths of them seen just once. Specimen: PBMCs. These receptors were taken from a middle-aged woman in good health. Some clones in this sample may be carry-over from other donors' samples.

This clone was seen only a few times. In DNA, the CDR3 is TGTGCCAGCAGTTTACTGGGGTTGAACACTGAAGCTTTCTTT. Translating gives CASSLLGLNTEAFF. The chain is built from TRBV27 and TRBJ1-1; D uncertain. V was cut by 2 bases and J by 0 bases, with 7 bases left in between. CDR1 is MNHEY, CDR2 SMNVEV, per germline (reference sequence). This CDR3 is 14 amino acids long.

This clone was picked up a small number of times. CDR3 amino acids: CASSSTGTGLYEQYF. Written as DNA, the CDR3 is TGTGCCAGCAGCTCTACCGGGACAGGGCTCTACGAGCAGTACTTC. The rearrangement joins TRBV5-4 to TRBJ2-7; 9 nucleotides align to TRBD1. With V trimmed by 3 bases and J by 3 bases, 7 bases remained unmatched. The CDR3 contains 15 residues. From germline, CDR1 is SGHNT and CDR2 YYREEE (reference sequence).

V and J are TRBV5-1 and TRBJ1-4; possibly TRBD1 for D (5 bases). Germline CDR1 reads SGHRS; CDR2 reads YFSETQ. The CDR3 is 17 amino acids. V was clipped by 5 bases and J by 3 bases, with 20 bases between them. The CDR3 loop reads CASSISGTRGANEKLFF. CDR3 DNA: TGCGCCAGCAGTATTAGCGGCACACGGGGGGCTAATGAAAAACTGTTTTTT.

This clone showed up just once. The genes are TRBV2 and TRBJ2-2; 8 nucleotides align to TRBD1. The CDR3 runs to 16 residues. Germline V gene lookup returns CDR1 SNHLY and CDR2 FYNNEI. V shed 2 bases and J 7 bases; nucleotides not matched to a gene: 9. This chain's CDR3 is CASSEPGGFNIGELFF. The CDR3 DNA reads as TGTGCCAGCAGTGAACCAGGGGGCTTTAATATCGGGGAGCTGTTTTTT.

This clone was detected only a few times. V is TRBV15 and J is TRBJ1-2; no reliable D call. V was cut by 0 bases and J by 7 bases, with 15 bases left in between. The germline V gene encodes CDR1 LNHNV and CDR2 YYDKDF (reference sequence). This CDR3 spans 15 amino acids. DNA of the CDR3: TGTGCCACCAGCAGAGATCGCCTGTCAGCCTCTGGCTACACCTTC. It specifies CATSRDRLSASGYTF.

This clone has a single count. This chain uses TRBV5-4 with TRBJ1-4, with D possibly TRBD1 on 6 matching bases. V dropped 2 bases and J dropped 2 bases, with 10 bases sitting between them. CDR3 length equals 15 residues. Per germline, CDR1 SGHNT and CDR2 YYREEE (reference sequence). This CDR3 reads CASSFGGATNEKLFF. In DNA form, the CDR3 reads TGTGCCAGCAGCTTCGGGGGGGCCACTAATGAAAAACTGTTTTTT.

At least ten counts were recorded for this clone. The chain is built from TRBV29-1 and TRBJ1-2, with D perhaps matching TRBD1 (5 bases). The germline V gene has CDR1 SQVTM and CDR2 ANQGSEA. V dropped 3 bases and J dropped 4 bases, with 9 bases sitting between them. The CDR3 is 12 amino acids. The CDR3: CSVDRVTYGYTF. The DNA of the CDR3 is TGCAGCGTTGACAGGGTAACCTATGGCTACACCTTC.

CDR3 coding DNA: TGTGCCAGCAGTGAGCCGGGACAGGTACCTTTCTTT. This translates into CASSEPGQVPFF. The chain links TRBV27 to TRBJ1-1, with 8 positions matching TRBD1. V gave up 5 bases and J gave up 12 bases; unmatched junction bases: 8. This CDR3 region has 12 residues. Germline-derived CDR1 and CDR2 are MNHEY and SMNVEV (reference sequence).

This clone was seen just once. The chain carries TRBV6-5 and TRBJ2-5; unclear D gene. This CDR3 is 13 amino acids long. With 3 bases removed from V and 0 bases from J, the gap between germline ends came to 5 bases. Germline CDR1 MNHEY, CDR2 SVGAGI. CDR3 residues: CASSYADQETQYF. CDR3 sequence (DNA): TGTGCCAGCAGTTATGCGGACCAAGAGACCCAGTACTTC.

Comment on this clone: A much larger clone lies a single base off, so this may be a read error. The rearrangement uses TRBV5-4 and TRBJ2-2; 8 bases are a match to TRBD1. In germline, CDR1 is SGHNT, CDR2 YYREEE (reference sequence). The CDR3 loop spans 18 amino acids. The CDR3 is CASSLGFGTGSNAGELFF. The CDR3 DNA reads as TGTGCCAGCAGCTTGGGGTTCGGGACAGGATCGAACGCCGGGGAGCTGTTTTTT.

The CDR3 nucleotides are TGCGCCAGCAGCAATGGCTACACCGGGGAGCTGTTTTTT. It translates to CASSNGYTGELFF. V is TRBV5-1 and J is TRBJ2-2; D is unresolved. Germline lookup yields CDR1 SGHRS and CDR2 YFSETQ. The V and J ends lost 4 bases and 3 bases respectively, with 7 bases between them. The CDR3 extends over 13 amino acids.

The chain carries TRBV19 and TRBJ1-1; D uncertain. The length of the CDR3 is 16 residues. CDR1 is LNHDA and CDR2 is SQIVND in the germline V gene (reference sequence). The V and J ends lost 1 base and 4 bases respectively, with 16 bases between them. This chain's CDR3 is CASSIGLDREATEAFF. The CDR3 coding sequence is TGTGCCAGTAGTATAGGTTTAGATAGGGAGGCCACTGAAGCTTTCTTT.

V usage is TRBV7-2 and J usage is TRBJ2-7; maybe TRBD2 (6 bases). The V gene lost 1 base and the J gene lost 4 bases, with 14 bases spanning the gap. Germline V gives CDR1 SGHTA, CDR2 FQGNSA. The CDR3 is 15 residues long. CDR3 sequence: CASSLVGTAGYEQYF. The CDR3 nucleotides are TGTGCCAGCAGCTTAGTGGGGACCGCGGGGTACGAGCAGTACTTC.

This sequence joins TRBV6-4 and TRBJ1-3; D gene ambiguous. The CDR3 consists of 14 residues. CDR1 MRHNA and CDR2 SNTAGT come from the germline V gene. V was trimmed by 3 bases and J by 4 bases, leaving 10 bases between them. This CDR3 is CASSEDTNGNTIYF. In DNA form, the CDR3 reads TGTGCCAGCAGTGAAGACACAAACGGAAACACCATATATTTT.

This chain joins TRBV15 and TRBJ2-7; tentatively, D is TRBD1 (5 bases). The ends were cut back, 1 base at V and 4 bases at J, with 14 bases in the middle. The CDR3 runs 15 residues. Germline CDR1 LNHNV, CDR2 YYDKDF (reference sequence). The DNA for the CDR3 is TGTGCCACCAGCAGAGTGCGACAGTTTGGGTACGAGCAGTACTTC. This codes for CATSRVRQFGYEQYF.

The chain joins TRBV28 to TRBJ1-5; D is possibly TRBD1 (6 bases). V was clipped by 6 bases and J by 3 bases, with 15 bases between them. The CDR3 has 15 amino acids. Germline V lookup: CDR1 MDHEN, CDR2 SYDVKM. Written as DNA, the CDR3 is TGTGCCAGCAGGTCACAGGGCGACTTCAATCAGCCCCAGCATTTT. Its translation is CASRSQGDFNQPQHF.

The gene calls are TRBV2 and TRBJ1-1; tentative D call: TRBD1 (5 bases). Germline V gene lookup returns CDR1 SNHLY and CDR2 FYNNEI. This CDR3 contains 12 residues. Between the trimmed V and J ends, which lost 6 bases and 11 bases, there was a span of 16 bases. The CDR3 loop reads CASSGGADAAFF. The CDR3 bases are TGTGCCAGCAGCGGCGGGGCCGATGCGGCTTTCTTT.

CDR3 amino acids: CASSMSHLYEQYF. The DNA of the CDR3 is TGTGCCAGTAGTATGAGTCATCTCTACGAGCAGTACTTC. The genes are TRBV19 and TRBJ2-7; unclear D gene. Germline V gene lookup returns CDR1 LNHDA and CDR2 SQIVND (reference sequence). Trimming cost V 3 bases and J 3 bases, with 9 bases left between them. The CDR3 loop spans 13 amino acids.